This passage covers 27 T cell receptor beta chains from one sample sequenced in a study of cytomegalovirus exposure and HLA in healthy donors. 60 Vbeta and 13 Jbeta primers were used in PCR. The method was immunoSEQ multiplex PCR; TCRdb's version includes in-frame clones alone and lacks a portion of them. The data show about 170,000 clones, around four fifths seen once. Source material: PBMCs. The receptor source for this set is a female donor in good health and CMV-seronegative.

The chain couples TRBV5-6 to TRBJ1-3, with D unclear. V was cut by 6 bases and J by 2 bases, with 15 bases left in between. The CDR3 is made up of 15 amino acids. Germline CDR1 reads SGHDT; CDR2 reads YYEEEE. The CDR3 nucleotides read TGTGCCAGCACCCGCCTGGGGAGCCCTGGAAACACCATATATTTT. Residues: CASTRLGSPGNTIYF.

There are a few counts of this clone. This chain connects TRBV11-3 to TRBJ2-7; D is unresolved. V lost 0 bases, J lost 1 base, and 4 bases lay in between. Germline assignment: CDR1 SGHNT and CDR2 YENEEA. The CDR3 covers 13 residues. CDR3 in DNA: TGTGCCAGCAGCTTAGAAGCGTCCTACGAGCAGTACTTC. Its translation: CASSLEASYEQYF. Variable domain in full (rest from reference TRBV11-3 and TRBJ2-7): EAGVVQSPRYKIIEKKQPVAFWCNPISGHNTLYWYLQNLGQGPELLIRYENEEAVDDSQLPKDRFSAERLKGVDSTLKIQPAELGDSAVYLCASSLEASYEQYFGPGTRLTVT.

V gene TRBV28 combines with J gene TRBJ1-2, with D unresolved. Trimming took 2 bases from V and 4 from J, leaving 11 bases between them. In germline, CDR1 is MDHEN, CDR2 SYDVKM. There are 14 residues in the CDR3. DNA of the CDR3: TGTGCCAGCAGTTTAAGGCAGGCGCCCTATGGCTACACCTTC. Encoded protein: CASSLRQAPYGYTF.

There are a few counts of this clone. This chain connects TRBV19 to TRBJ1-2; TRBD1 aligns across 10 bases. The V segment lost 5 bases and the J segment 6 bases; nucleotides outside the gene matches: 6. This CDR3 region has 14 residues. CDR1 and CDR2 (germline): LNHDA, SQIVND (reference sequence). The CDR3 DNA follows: TGTGCCAGTAGTGCGGAGACAGGGGGCCATGGCTACACCTTC. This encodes CASSAETGGHGYTF.

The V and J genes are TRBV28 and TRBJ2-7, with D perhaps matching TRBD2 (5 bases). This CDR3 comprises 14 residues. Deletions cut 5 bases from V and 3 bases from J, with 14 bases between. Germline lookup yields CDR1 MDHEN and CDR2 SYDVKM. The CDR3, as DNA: TGTGCCAGCAGTCTCCCCGGGGAGAGCTACGAGCAGTACTTC. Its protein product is CASSLPGESYEQYF.

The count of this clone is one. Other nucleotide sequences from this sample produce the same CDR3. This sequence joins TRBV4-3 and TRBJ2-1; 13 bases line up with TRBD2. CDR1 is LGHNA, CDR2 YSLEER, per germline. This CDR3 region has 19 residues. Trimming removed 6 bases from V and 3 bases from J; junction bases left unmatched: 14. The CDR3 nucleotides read TGCGCCAGCAGTCATCAAAGCCTGGGACTAGCGGGATACTACAATGAGCAGTTCTTC. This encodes CASSHQSLGLAGYYNEQFF.

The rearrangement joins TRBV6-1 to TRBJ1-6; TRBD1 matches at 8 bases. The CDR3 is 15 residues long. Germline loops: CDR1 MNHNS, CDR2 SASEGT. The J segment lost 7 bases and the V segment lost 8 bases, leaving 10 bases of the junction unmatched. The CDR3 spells CASASRTGKNSPLHF. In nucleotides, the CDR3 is TGTGCCAGCGCTTCTCGGACAGGGAAGAATTCACCCCTCCACTTT.

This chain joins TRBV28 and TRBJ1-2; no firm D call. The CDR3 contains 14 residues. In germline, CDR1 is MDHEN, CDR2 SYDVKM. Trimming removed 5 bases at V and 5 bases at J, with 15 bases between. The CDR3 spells CASSPFRGRYGYTF. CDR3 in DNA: TGTGCCAGCAGTCCTTTCCGGGGTCGGTATGGCTACACCTTC.

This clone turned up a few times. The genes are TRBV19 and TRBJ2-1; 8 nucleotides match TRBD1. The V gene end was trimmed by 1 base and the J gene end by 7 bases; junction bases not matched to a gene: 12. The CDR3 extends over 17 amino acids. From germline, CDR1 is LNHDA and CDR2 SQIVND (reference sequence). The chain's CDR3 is CASSIGQGAGGWNEQFF. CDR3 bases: TGTGCCAGTAGTATAGGCCAGGGGGCTGGGGGTTGGAATGAGCAGTTCTTC.

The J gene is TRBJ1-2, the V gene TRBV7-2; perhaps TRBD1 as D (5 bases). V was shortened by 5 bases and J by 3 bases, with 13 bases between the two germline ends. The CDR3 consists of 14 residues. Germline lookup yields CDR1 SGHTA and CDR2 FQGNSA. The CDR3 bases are TGTGCCAGCAGCCCACTCGCCAGGGACTATGGCTACACCTTC. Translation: CASSPLARDYGYTF.

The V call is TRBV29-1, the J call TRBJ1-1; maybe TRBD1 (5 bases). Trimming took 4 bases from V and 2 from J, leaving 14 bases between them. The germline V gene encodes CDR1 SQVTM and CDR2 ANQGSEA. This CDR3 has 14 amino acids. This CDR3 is CSVVIGGGNTEAFF. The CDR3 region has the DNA TGCAGCGTTGTAATCGGGGGTGGCAACACTGAAGCTTTCTTT.

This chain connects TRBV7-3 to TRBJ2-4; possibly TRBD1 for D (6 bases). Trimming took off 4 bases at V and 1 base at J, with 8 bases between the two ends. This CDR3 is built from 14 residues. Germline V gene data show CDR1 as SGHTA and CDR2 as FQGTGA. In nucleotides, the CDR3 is TGTGCCAGCAGCTACGGACAGGCCAAAAACATTCAGTACTTC. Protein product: CASSYGQAKNIQYF.

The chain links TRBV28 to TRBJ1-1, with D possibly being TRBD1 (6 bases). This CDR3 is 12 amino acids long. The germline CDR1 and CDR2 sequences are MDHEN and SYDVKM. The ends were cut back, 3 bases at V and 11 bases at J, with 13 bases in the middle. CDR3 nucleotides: TGTGCCAGCAGTTTCTTACAGGGTGGGGCTTTCTTT. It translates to CASSFLQGGAFF.

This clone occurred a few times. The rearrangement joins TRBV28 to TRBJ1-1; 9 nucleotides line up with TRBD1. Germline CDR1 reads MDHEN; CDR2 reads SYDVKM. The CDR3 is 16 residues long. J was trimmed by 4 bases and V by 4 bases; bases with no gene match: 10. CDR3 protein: CASSSTGTGRGTEAFF. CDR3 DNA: TGTGCCAGCAGTTCCACCGGGACAGGGAGGGGCACTGAAGCTTTCTTT.

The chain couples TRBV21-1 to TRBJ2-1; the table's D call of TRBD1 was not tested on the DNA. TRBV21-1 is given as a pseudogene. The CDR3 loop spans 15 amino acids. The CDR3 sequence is CASSNGASSYNEQFF. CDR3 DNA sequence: TGTGCCAGCAGCAATGGGGCGAGCTCCTACAATGAGCAGTTCTTC.

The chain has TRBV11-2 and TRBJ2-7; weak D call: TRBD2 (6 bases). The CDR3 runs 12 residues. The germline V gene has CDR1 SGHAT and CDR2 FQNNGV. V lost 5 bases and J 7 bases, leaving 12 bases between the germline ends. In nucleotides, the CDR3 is TGTGCCAGCAGCCTAGGGGCGGGGGAGCAGTACTTC. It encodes CASSLGAGEQYF.

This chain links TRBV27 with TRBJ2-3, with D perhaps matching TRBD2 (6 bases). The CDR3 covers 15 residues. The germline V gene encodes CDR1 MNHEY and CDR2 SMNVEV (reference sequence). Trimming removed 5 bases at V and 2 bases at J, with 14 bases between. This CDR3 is CASSLGGASTDTQYF. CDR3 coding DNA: TGTGCCAGCAGTCTTGGAGGGGCCTCCACAGATACGCAGTATTTT.

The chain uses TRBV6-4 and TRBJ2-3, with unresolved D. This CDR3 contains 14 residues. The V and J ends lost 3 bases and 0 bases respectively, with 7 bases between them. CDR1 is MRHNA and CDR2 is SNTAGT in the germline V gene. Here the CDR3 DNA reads TGTGCCAGCAGTGATTTTCCTAGCACAGATACGCAGTATTTT. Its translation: CASSDFPSTDTQYF.

CDR3 in DNA: TGTGCCAGCAGTTTGGGGACAGGGTCCTACGAGCAGTACTTC. Translation: CASSLGTGSYEQYF. The chain uses TRBV6-5 and TRBJ2-7, with 9 bases fitting TRBD1. CDR1 and CDR2 (germline): MNHEY, SVGAGI. Trimming removed 4 bases from V and 1 base from J; junction bases left unmatched: 2. CDR3 length equals 14 residues.

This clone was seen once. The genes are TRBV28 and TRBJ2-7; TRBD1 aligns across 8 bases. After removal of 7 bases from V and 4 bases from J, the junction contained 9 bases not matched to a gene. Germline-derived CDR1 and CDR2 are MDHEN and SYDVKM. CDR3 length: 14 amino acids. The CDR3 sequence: CASTPGQALYEQYF. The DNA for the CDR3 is TGTGCCAGCACACCGGGACAGGCTCTTTACGAGCAGTACTTC.

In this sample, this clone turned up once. Written as DNA, the CDR3 is TGTGCCAGCAGCTCGACAGGGGTGGATGGCTACACCTTC. Its translation: CASSSTGVDGYTF. The rearrangement joins TRBV7-8 to TRBJ1-2, with 8 bases fitting TRBD1. This CDR3 comprises 13 residues. The ends lost 4 bases at V and 6 bases at J; junction bases unmatched: 4. Germline-derived CDR1 and CDR2 are SGHVS and FQNEAQ.

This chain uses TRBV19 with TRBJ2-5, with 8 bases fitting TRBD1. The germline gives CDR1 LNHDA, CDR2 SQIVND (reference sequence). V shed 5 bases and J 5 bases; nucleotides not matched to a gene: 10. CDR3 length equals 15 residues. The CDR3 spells CASSPPTGARETQYF. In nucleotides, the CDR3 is TGTGCCAGTAGTCCTCCGACAGGGGCGAGGGAGACCCAGTACTTC.

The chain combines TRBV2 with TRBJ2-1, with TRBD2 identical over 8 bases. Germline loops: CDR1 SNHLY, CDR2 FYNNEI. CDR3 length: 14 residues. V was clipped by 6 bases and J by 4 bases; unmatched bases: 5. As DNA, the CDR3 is TGTGCCAGCAGAAAAGCGGGGGAGTACAATGAGCAGTTCTTC. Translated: CASRKAGEYNEQFF.

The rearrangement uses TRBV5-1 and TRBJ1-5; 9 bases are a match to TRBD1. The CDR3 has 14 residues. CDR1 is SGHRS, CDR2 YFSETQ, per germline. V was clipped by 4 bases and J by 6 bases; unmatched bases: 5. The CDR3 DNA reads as TGCGCCAGCAGCAAGGACAGGGGTGGTCAGCCCCAGCATTTT. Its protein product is CASSKDRGGQPQHF.

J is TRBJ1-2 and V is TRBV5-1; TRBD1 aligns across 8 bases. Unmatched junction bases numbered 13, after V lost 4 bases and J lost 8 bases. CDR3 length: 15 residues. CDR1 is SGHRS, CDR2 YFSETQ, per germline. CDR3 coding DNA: TGCGCCAGCAGCGCCGGGACAGGCGTACCTACGGGCTACACCTTC. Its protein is CASSAGTGVPTGYTF. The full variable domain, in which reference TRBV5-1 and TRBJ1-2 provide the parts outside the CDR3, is KAGVTQTPRYLIKTRGQQVTLSCSPISGHRSVSWYQQTPGQGLQFLFEYFSETQRNKGNFPGRFSGRQFSNSRSEMNVSTLELGDSALYLCASSAGTGVPTGYTFGSGTRLTVV.

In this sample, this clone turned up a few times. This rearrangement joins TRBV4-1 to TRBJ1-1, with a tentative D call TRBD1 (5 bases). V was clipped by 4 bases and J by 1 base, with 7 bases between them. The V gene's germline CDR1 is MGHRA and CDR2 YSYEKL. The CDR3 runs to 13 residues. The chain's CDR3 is CASSRTGNTEAFF. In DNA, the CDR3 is TGCGCCAGCAGCCGAACAGGGAACACTGAAGCTTTCTTT.

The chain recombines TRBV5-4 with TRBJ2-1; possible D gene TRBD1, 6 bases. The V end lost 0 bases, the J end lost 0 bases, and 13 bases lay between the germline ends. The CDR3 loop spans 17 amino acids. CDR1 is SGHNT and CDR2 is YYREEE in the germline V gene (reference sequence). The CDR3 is CASSLALGHNSYNEQFF. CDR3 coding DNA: TGTGCCAGCAGCTTGGCCCTGGGACACAACTCCTACAATGAGCAGTTCTTC.